These 28 T cell receptor beta chains came from one sample sequenced in a study of CD8+ T cells in alopecia areata. Following RNA extraction, reverse transcription yielded cDNA that acted as the sequencing template. Assay: immunoSEQ multiplex PCR; the TCRdb copy retains only in-frame clones and omits some. Among 98,000 or so clones listed, more than 55% were seen once. Treatment of the sample: oral pan-JAK inhibitor, 5-10 mg twice daily. Source: CD8+ T cells sorted from blood, taken at week 4, from a patient treated with tofacitinib. The receptors derive from a human donor with alopecia areata.

V is TRBV7-9 and J is TRBJ2-7, with D perhaps matching TRBD1 (6 bases). The CDR3 covers 17 residues. The germline V gene encodes CDR1 SEHNR and CDR2 FQNEAQ (reference sequence). With 4 bases removed from V and 2 bases from J, the gap between germline ends came to 21 bases. The DNA for the CDR3 is TGTGCCAGCAGCTCGAATTCGGACAGCTTAAGACCCTACGAGCAGTACTTC. Amino acids: CASSSNSDSLRPYEQYF.

CDR3 sequence (DNA): TGCGCCAGCAGCCAGGCCGTAGCGGGAGCACAAGAGACCCAGTACTTC. This sequence encodes CASSQAVAGAQETQYF. This chain joins TRBV4-1 and TRBJ2-5, with 9 bases matching TRBD2. Trimming at V came to 3 bases and at J to 2 bases, leaving 7 bases not matched to a gene. There are 16 residues in the CDR3. Germline V gives CDR1 MGHRA, CDR2 YSYEKL.

V gene TRBV7-9 combines with J gene TRBJ1-4; D may be TRBD1 (5 bases). Germline CDR1 and CDR2: SEHNR and FQNEAQ (reference sequence). Trimming cost V 5 bases and J 7 bases, with 17 bases left between them. This CDR3 is 15 amino acids long. The CDR3 reads CASSHREGAGEKLFF. Here the CDR3 DNA reads TGTGCCAGCAGCCATAGAGAAGGGGCTGGTGAAAAACTGTTTTTT.

V and J are TRBV29-1 and TRBJ1-5, with 8 bases that match TRBD1. The V segment lost 7 bases and the J segment 0 bases; nucleotides outside the gene matches: 11. The length of the CDR3 is 16 residues. Germline assignment: CDR1 SQVTM and CDR2 ANQGSEA. The DNA for the CDR3 is TGCAGCGCCAACCTGACAGGGGCGATTAGCAATCAGCCCCAGCATTTT. Translating gives CSANLTGAISNQPQHF.

This clone was counted a few times. The chain couples TRBV5-1 to TRBJ2-2, with TRBD2 matching over 13 bases. The CDR3 sequence is 15 residues long. Germline CDR1 reads SGHRS; CDR2 reads YFSETQ. J gave up 4 bases and V 3 bases, and 0 bases lay outside the gene matches. The CDR3 loop reads CASSWTSGGTGELFF. As DNA, the CDR3 is TGCGCCAGCAGCTGGACTAGCGGGGGCACCGGGGAGCTGTTTTTT.

J is TRBJ2-3 and V is TRBV4-1; D possibly uses TRBD1 or TRBD2 (5 bases each). This CDR3 has 18 residues. The germline CDR1 and CDR2 sequences are MGHRA and YSYEKL. Trimming shortened V by 1 base and J by 0 bases, and 17 bases separated the two germline ends. For the CDR3, the DNA is TGCGCCAGCAGCCAAGCCCCCCATGGGGGAACTAGCACAGATACGCAGTATTTT. Residues: CASSQAPHGGTSTDTQYF.

The gene calls are TRBV4-1 and TRBJ1-2; maybe TRBD1 (6 bases). CDR1 MGHRA and CDR2 YSYEKL come from the germline V gene. The V and J ends lost 4 bases and 2 bases respectively, with 14 bases between them. The CDR3 totals 15 residues. CDR3 amino acids: CASSLTMGTNYGYTF. In nucleotides, the CDR3 is TGCGCCAGCAGCCTGACAATGGGGACAAACTATGGCTACACCTTC.

This clone was detected only a few times. V usage is TRBV27 and J usage is TRBJ1-1; 8 bases line up with TRBD1. In germline, CDR1 is MNHEY, CDR2 SMNVEV (reference sequence). This CDR3 comprises 13 residues. Trimming took 6 bases from V and 3 from J; bases not matched to a gene: 3. The DNA for the CDR3 is TGTGCCAGCAGGGACAGGGCGTACACTGAAGCTTTCTTT. Encoded protein: CASRDRAYTEAFF.

CDR3 DNA: TGTGCCAGCAGCTTCCAGTCTCTTGGCTACACCTTC. Protein sequence: CASSFQSLGYTF. The chain employs TRBV5-6 and TRBJ1-2; D is unclear. This CDR3 comprises 12 residues. V was shortened by 2 bases and J by 7 bases, with 9 bases between the two germline ends. In germline, CDR1 is SGHDT, CDR2 YYEEEE.

The chain links TRBV5-1 to TRBJ2-1; D remains ambiguous. CDR1 SGHRS and CDR2 YFSETQ come from the germline V gene. The V gene lost 0 bases and the J gene lost 4 bases, with 8 bases spanning the gap. This CDR3 spans 14 amino acids. The DNA for the CDR3 is TGCGCCAGCAGCTTGGGGTCTACGTACAATGAGCAGTTCTTC. Residues: CASSLGSTYNEQFF.

V and J are TRBV4-1 and TRBJ2-7; 7 nucleotides align to TRBD2. CDR1 is MGHRA and CDR2 is YSYEKL in the germline V gene. The CDR3 sequence is 15 residues long. J gave up 3 bases and V 4 bases, and 9 bases lay outside the gene matches. DNA of the CDR3: TGCGCCAGCAGCCCCGGCGGTCTAGCGGACTACGAGCAGTACTTC. Residues: CASSPGGLADYEQYF.

In its sample, this clone was seen a few times. The chain recombines TRBV4-2 with TRBJ1-2, with 7 bases lining up with TRBD1. V was clipped by 0 bases and J by 4 bases; unmatched bases: 5. The CDR3 length is 15 residues. CDR1 and CDR2 from the germline V gene are LGHNA and YNFKEQ. The CDR3 DNA follows: TGTGCCAGCAGCCAAGATGTGACAGGGAGCTATGGCTACACCTTC. This gives the protein CASSQDVTGSYGYTF.

In this sample, this clone turned up once. The V call is TRBV5-1, the J call TRBJ2-1, with D uncertain. V lost 0 bases and J lost 4, with 11 bases in between. Germline values: CDR1 SGHRS, CDR2 YFSETQ. The CDR3 is made up of 15 amino acids. CDR3 sequence reads: CASSLVRAGYNEQFF. For the CDR3, the DNA is TGCGCCAGCAGCTTGGTTCGGGCCGGATACAATGAGCAGTTCTTC. The variable domain in full, with the rest retrieved from reference TRBV5-1 and TRBJ2-1, is KAGVTQTPRYLIKTRGQQVTLSCSPISGHRSVSWYQQTPGQGLQFLFEYFSETQRNKGNFPGRFSGRQFSNSRSEMNVSTLELGDSALYLCASSLVRAGYNEQFFGPGTRLTVL.

The V and J genes are TRBV7-3 and TRBJ2-3, with TRBD2 matching 13 bases. Germline CDR1 and CDR2: SGHTA and FQGTGA. The CDR3 covers 20 residues. The junction had 10 bases not matched to a gene; V was cut back by 0 bases and J by 1 base. The CDR3 sequence is CASSLTPGLAGRLGTDTQYF. The CDR3, as DNA: TGTGCCAGCAGCTTAACGCCGGGACTAGCGGGACGGTTAGGCACAGATACGCAGTATTTT.

The rearrangement uses TRBV5-1 and TRBJ2-5, with D possibly matching TRBD2 (5 bases). This CDR3 comprises 14 residues. V lost 6 bases, J lost 1 base, and 13 bases lay in between. CDR1 SGHRS and CDR2 YFSETQ come from the germline V gene. In DNA form, the CDR3 reads TGCGCCAGCAACCCGGGGATGAGCCAAGAGACCCAGTACTTC. It specifies CASNPGMSQETQYF.

J is TRBJ2-3 and V is TRBV30, with TRBD2 as a possible D gene (6 bases). Trimming stripped 8 bases from V and 2 bases from J, with 11 bases between. CDR1 is GTSNPN and CDR2 is SVGIG in the germline V gene (reference sequence). This CDR3 contains 12 residues. This CDR3 reads CAISGDTDTQYF. Here the CDR3 DNA reads TGTGCCATCTCGGGAGACACAGATACGCAGTATTTT.

In this sample, this clone turned up a few times. V and J are TRBV30 and TRBJ2-1; TRBD2 agrees at 13 bases. CDR3 length: 16 amino acids. Germline CDR1 GTSNPN, CDR2 SVGIG (reference sequence). V dropped 0 bases and J dropped 8; count of bases not matched to a gene: 7. The CDR3 sequence is CAWSVLGTSGNDEQFF. In DNA, the CDR3 is TGTGCCTGGAGTGTTCTCGGGACTAGCGGGAACGATGAGCAGTTCTTC.

The V and J genes are TRBV4-1 and TRBJ2-5; D is unresolved. In germline, CDR1 is MGHRA, CDR2 YSYEKL. The V and J ends lost 0 bases and 5 bases respectively, with 1 base between them. This CDR3 has 11 residues. CDR3 coding DNA: TGCGCCAGCAGCCAAGACGAGACCCAGTACTTC. The encoded protein is CASSQDETQYF.

V and J are TRBV27 and TRBJ2-7; TRBD2 agrees at 8 bases. Germline V gives CDR1 MNHEY, CDR2 SMNVEV (reference sequence). The CDR3 has 14 residues. The V segment lost 6 bases and the J segment 3 bases; nucleotides outside the gene matches: 7. CDR3 residues: CASRASGLDYEQYF. CDR3 nucleotides: TGTGCCAGCAGGGCCTCGGGACTAGACTACGAGCAGTACTTC.

V gene TRBV30 combines with J gene TRBJ2-1, with 7 bases identical to TRBD2. The CDR3 has 14 residues. The junction had 5 bases not matched to a gene; V was cut back by 3 bases and J by 3 bases. The germline CDR1 and CDR2 sequences are GTSNPN and SVGIG (reference sequence). The CDR3 sequence: CAWSGTTRYNEQFF. The CDR3 DNA is TGTGCCTGGAGCGGGACTACCCGCTACAATGAGCAGTTCTTC. Variable domain in full (rest from reference TRBV30 and TRBJ2-1): SQTIHQWPATLVQPVGSPLSLECTVEGTSNPNLYWYRQAAGRGLQLLFYSVGIGQISSEVPQNLSASRPQDRQFILSSKKLLLSDSGFYLCAWSGTTRYNEQFFGPGTRLTVL.

V usage is TRBV5-6 and J usage is TRBJ1-5; D uncertain. Trimming took 4 bases from V and 5 from J, leaving 7 bases between them. The length of the CDR3 is 12 residues. Germline V gene lookup returns CDR1 SGHDT and CDR2 YYEEEE. CDR3 protein: CASSSGDQPQHF. The DNA of the CDR3 is TGTGCCAGCAGCAGCGGGGATCAGCCCCAGCATTTT.

In this sample, this clone turned up a few times. The chain combines TRBV5-1 with TRBJ2-1; tentative D call: TRBD2 (5 bases). Germline values: CDR1 SGHRS, CDR2 YFSETQ. The CDR3 contains 19 residues. Trimming took off 2 bases at V and 3 bases at J, with 24 bases between the two ends. CDR3 region: CASSFYLSRDSTDYNEQFF. The DNA for the CDR3 is TGCGCCAGCAGCTTCTACTTGTCGAGGGATTCAACCGACTACAATGAGCAGTTCTTC.

J is TRBJ1-1 and V is TRBV29-1; a possible D gene is TRBD1 (6 bases). Germline assignment: CDR1 SQVTM and CDR2 ANQGSEA. The CDR3 spans 14 residues. The V and J ends lost 0 bases and 4 bases respectively, with 12 bases between them. The CDR3 bases are TGCAGCGTTGAAGAACGTTTGGGGGCCACTGAAGCTTTCTTT. As protein: CSVEERLGATEAFF. The full variable domain, its missing parts supplied by reference TRBV29-1 and TRBJ1-1, is SAVISQKPSRDICQRGTSLTIQCQVDSQVTMMFWYRQQPGQSLTLIATANQGSEATYESGFVIDKFPISRPNLTFSTLTVSNMSPEDSSIYLCSVEERLGATEAFFGQGTRLTVV.

This clone appeared once. J is TRBJ1-4 and V is TRBV6-5; tentative D call: TRBD1 (6 bases). Per germline, CDR1 MNHEY and CDR2 SVGAGI. Between the trimmed V and J ends, which lost 5 bases and 8 bases, there was a span of 12 bases. The CDR3 is made up of 13 amino acids. The CDR3, as DNA: TGTGCCAGCAGTGACAGGTCGTACGAAAAACTGTTTTTT. Protein product: CASSDRSYEKLFF.

V is TRBV7-2 and J is TRBJ1-2, with unresolved D. V was trimmed by 1 base and J by 3 bases, leaving 9 bases between them. CDR1 is SGHTA, CDR2 FQGNSA, per germline. The CDR3 is 14 amino acids. Written as DNA, the CDR3 is TGTGCCAGCAGCTTAGACCAGTCGTACTATGGCTACACCTTC. Residues: CASSLDQSYYGYTF.

The chain is built from TRBV23-1 and TRBJ2-7, with a weak D call TRBD1 (6 bases). TRBV23-1 qualifies as an ORF whose function is uncertain. The CDR3 contains 15 residues. The germline V and J ends were trimmed by 2 bases and 4 bases, with 15 bases remaining between them. The CDR3 coding sequence is TGCGCCAGCAGTCAAAAGAAGGGCAGGGGTTACGAGCAGTACTTC. It encodes CASSQKKGRGYEQYF.

The chain combines TRBV7-7 with TRBJ2-7; D may correspond to TRBD1 or TRBD2 (5 bases each). This CDR3 comprises 15 residues. Germline V lookup: CDR1 SSHAT, CDR2 FNYEAQ (reference sequence). V was clipped by 3 bases and J by 0 bases, with 12 bases between them. The CDR3 DNA is TGTGCCAGCAGCTTGGGATCGGGACCCTCCTACGAGCAGTACTTC. Translating gives CASSLGSGPSYEQYF.

V gene TRBV9 combines with J gene TRBJ2-7; maybe TRBD1 (6 bases). Per the germline V gene, CDR1 is SGDLS and CDR2 is YYNGEE. The CDR3 has 14 residues. V was pared by 4 bases and J by 3 bases, with 14 bases between. CDR3 region: CASSIGDTFYEQYF. As DNA, the CDR3 is TGTGCCAGCAGCATCGGGGACACCTTCTACGAGCAGTACTTC.